What follows describes a single TCR beta chain. PCR amplification relied on 60 Vbeta primers (plus 13 Jbeta primers). Measured with immunoSEQ multiplex PCR; TCRdb has only the in-frame clones, and not every one. The table records roughly 200,000 clones, roughly 90% of them present only once. This entry is derived from a study of cytomegalovirus exposure and HLA in healthy donors. V lost 5 bases to trimming and J lost 2 bases; unmatched junction nucleotides: 0. The germline CDR1 and CDR2 sequences are MNHEY and SVGAGI. The CDR3 covers 15 residues. The rearrangement uses TRBV6-5 and TRBJ2-5; TRBD2 agrees at 15 bases. This TCR derives from a woman younger than 35 in good health and CMV-seronegative. The sequenced sample consisted of PBMCs. The DNA for the CDR3 is TGTGCCAGCAGTGGACTAGCGGGGGGGCAAGAGACCCAGTACTTC. Protein: CASSGLAGGQETQYF.